Shown below are 5 T cell receptor beta chains from a single sample sequenced in a study of blood T cells in healthy people across ages. With a J-beta primer mix and a sample-barcoded 5' primer, a second PCR ran about 7 to 12 cycles. Via MiXCR, TCRdb re-called the 5' RACE reads, giving one row per CDR3 protein. This sample carries about 780,000 distinct CDR3 sequences, roughly 25% of them seen once, and the ten largest clones take about 3%. The same specimen was also included in a second study, on T cells of mothers and their children.

Specimen: blood. The receptors here all came from a boy aged 5 to 17 in good health.

This clonotype was counted only a few times. This chain uses TRBV5-1 with TRBJ2-4; a possible D gene is TRBD2 (5 bases). This CDR3 is 15 amino acids long. CDR1 SGHRS and CDR2 YFSETQ come from the germline V gene. V was trimmed by 0 bases and J by 0 bases, leaving 7 bases between them. The CDR3 reads CASSLEAGAKNIQYF. The DNA of the CDR3 is TGCGCCAGCAGCTTGGAGGCGGGAGCCAAAAACATTCAGTACTTC.

The chain has TRBV14 and TRBJ2-7, with D perhaps being TRBD1 or TRBD2 (5 bases each). The V end lost 6 bases, the J end lost 3 bases, and 12 bases lay between the germline ends. This CDR3 is 13 amino acids long. The V gene's germline CDR1 is SGHDN and CDR2 FVKESK. The CDR3 spells CASRPDSGYEQYF. CDR3 DNA: TGTGCCAGCAGACCCGACAGCGGCTACGAGCAGTACTTC. Combining the CDR3 with reference TRBV14 and TRBJ2-7 gives the whole variable domain EAGVTQFPSHSVIEKGQTVTLRCDPISGHDNLYWYRRVMGKEIKFLLHFVKESKQDESGMPNNRFLAERTGGTYSTLKVQPAELEDSGVYFCASRPDSGYEQYFGPGTRLTVT.

This chain uses TRBV7-9 with TRBJ1-1; a weak D match, TRBD1 (6 bases). V lost 3 bases to trimming and J lost 6 bases, with 11 bases between them. This CDR3 has 13 amino acids. Germline V gives CDR1 SEHNR, CDR2 FQNEAQ (reference sequence). In DNA form, the CDR3 reads TGTGCCAGCAGCTTTACAGGGATGTCTGAAGCTTTCTTT. Encoded protein: CASSFTGMSEAFF.

The genes are TRBV5-5 and TRBJ2-2, with TRBD1 matching 8 bases. The junction had 11 bases not matched to a gene; V was cut back by 9 bases and J by 7 bases. CDR1 is SGHKS, CDR2 YYEKEE, per germline (reference sequence). The CDR3 is 14 amino acids. DNA of the CDR3: TGTGCCACCGGGCCGGGACAGGTCGACGGGGAGCTGTTTTTT. Residues: CATGPGQVDGELFF.

A few counts support this clonotype. This rearrangement joins TRBV28 to TRBJ1-4; 7 bases align to TRBD1. Germline V CDR1 and CDR2: MDHEN, SYDVKM. Trimming at V came to 6 bases and at J to 5 bases, leaving 9 bases not matched to a gene. CDR3 length equals 15 residues. CDR3 coding DNA: TGTGCCAGCAGCCTTCCGGGACAGCAAAATGAAAAACTGTTTTTT. Translating gives CASSLPGQQNEKLFF.